The T cell receptor beta chain under discussion was sequenced for a study of T cell repertoires in cytomegalovirus infection. The wider study: Selected CMV epitopes included recently identified HLA-C-restricted ones as well as well-studied HLA-B-restricted ones. CMV infection and matching HLA type were both indicated by public TCR beta signatures. Points from the study as a whole: There were HLA-C-restricted CMV-specific TCR beta clonotypes dominating the ex vivo response.

This clonotype was counted between two and nine times. The antigen is undetermined. TCRdb analysed the reads with MiXCR anew, one entry per CDR3 protein. The table includes 650,000 to 900,000 distinct CDR3 sequences, approximately 32% detected once. Germline CDR1 MNHEY, CDR2 SVGEGT. Trimming removed 6 bases at V and 5 bases at J, with 17 bases between. The CDR3 extends over 14 amino acids. The material sequenced was cultured CD8+ T cells from PBMCs, taken from culture after CMV antigen stimulation. The chain recombines TRBV6-2 or TRBV6-3 with TRBJ2-7, with D maybe TRBD2 (5 bases). The source of this sequence is a human donor in good health (CMV status not recorded). Some clones in this sample may be carry-over from other donors' samples. CDR3 residues: CASSRREGKDEQYV. Written as DNA, the CDR3 is TGTGCCAGCAGCCGCCGCGAGGGCAAGGACGAGCAGTACGTC.